This T cell receptor beta chain was captured by sequencing in a study of regulatory T cells in long-lasting Graves disease (dated by TCRdb to 2020 to 2023). Regarding the study in general: To count as having persistent Graves' disease, a patient had to have received antithyroid drug treatment for over 5 years with TSH receptor autoantibodies remaining persistently positive. Peripheral blood TCR sequencing and RNA sequencing compared persistent Graves' disease patients with newly diagnosed Graves' disease patients. A total of 35 or so samples were covered by TCR sequencing, comprising approximately 13 persistent and about 20 newly diagnosed Graves' disease patients. On average, persistent Graves' disease patients in the clinical cohort had been on antithyroid drugs for about 10.3 years. The study was registered as a clinical trial and conducted in China. Broader findings and caveats from the paper: Patients with persistent disease shared more public clonotypes (around 2,700) than newly diagnosed patients did (about 1,000). Sequencing and analysis were restricted to the TCR beta chain. Compared with newly diagnosed patients, patients with persistent Graves' disease had lower TCR Shannon entropy and fewer highly expanded clones, which suggests clonal expansion. The small sample size was acknowledged by the authors as a limitation that may reduce accuracy. Only peripheral blood was studied, because thyroid tissue, the primary lesion, was inaccessible. Persistent disease showed preferential use of TRBV28, TRBJ1-2 and TRBJ2-5, whereas newly diagnosed disease favored TRBV20-1 and TRBJ2-1.

The cysteine opens and the phenylalanine closes a CDR3 of 11 amino acids. Only the CDR3 DNA stays, 33 bases, in frame from base 1. CDR1 and CDR2, per the germline V gene (reference sequence), are LNHNV and YYDKDF. In its sample, this clonotype was seen many times. Which antigen it targets is not known. The junction shows a germline mismatch at one end, possibly a read error. The time point label here, explained by the study, means: persistent/refractory GD, antithyroid drugs over 5 years with positive TRAb. For both TCR sequencing and RNA sequencing, RNA was extracted from PBMCs in TRIzol. The diagnosis of Graves' disease followed American Thyroid Association guidelines. Patients were recruited from an endocrinology department in Xi'an, China. Each patient gave about 9.1 milliliters of peripheral blood, collected in an EDTA anticoagulant tube. PBMCs were isolated by Ficoll Paque Plus density gradient separation without further T cell sorting. An Agilent 2100 Bioanalyzer and agarose gel were used to assess RNA quality, and a NanoDrop 2000 was used to measure RNA concentration.

To prepare the library, multiplex PCR was applied. TCRdb lists the instrument as Illumina HiSeq 4000. To build TCR beta libraries, CDR3 regions were amplified by Arm-PCR using iRepertoire HTBI primers. Before sequencing, the PCR products underwent gel purification. The authors' analysis ran thus. Gene usage analysis of CDR3 amino acid clonotypes used the 55 to 65 TRBV and 14 to 15 TRBJ segments found across samples. Filtered high-quality paired reads were merged into contigs using COPE and FqMerger. BLAST was used to align contigs to IMGT TRBV, TRBD and TRBJ reference genes, and CDR3 was defined according to IMGT. Any clonotype with a frequency above 0.1% was counted as a highly expanded clone. Repertoire diversity was measured by Shannon entropy, and V-J evenness by the Gini coefficient. A clonotype was considered public if more than one individual shared it. The raw public reads went through TCRdb reprocessing: fastp at Q25, MiXCR clone calling, in-frame beta chains kept. Rows matching on CDR3 protein sequence are summarized as one entry with the most common DNA and genes. Here the V and J calls rest on TCRdb's processing, not on the authors' analysis. The sample records 400,000 to 500,000 distinct CDR3 sequences, around 21% of which are singletons. 7.8% of the sample belongs to the ten largest clones.

This clonotype was sampled from a female donor with Graves disease. This chain is built from TRBV15 and TRBJ2-5; no D segment can be confidently identified. The starting material was peripheral blood mononuclear cells (PBMCs), obtained when the disease was refractory, from a patient treated with antithyroid drugs. The DNA sequence is as follows: TGTGCCACCACCTGGCAAGAGGCCCAGTACTTC. Its translation is CATTWQEAQYF.